Listed here are 15 T cell receptor beta chains from one sample, sequenced in a study of siplizumab effects on memory and regulatory T cells (dated by TCRdb to about 2019). The method was the immunoSEQ multiplex PCR assay. Sourced from immuneACCESS, this table was stored by TCRdb with only in-frame sequences that have V and J called. A share of the clones is absent; for the studies checked, an unresolved V gene accounts for under half, and the remainder has no known explanation. This sample has tens of thousands of clones in its table, and approximately 95% of those were observed once. The ten largest clonotypes hold around 0.33% of the sample. The sequenced material came from non-Treg CD4+ T cells sorted from blood. The sample's cell subset or site label, in plain terms: FACS-sorted unstimulated CD4+ non-regulatory T cells. These receptors were collected from a human donor in good health.

Here the CDR3 reads CASSLGQGPINYGYTF. The DNA for the CDR3 is TGTGCCAGCAGCTTGGGACAGGGGCCGATTAACTATGGCTACACCTTC. The V gene is TRBV7-6, the J gene TRBJ1-2; 10 nucleotides match TRBD1. The trim removed 3 bases at V and 1 base at J, leaving 5 bases unmatched. In germline, CDR1 is SGHVS, CDR2 FNYEAQ. The CDR3 extends over 16 amino acids.

The chain uses TRBV21-1 and TRBJ2-2; the table names TRBD1, a call not compared with the DNA. TRBV21-1 is deemed a pseudogene. This CDR3 is 15 amino acids long. CDR3 sequence: CASSRDRAPTGELFF. DNA for the CDR3: TGTGCCAGCAGCAGGGACAGGGCGCCCACCGGGGAGCTGTTTTTT.

The chain combines TRBV19 with TRBJ2-1, with TRBD1 matching over 8 bases. The CDR3 is made up of 17 amino acids. Trimming at V came to 4 bases and at J to 6 bases, leaving 14 bases not matched to a gene. The V gene's germline CDR1 is LNHDA and CDR2 SQIVND (reference sequence). CDR3 region: CASSTGGGLPPSNEQFF. DNA for the CDR3: TGTGCCAGTAGTACAGGGGGCGGACTCCCTCCGAGCAATGAGCAGTTCTTC. Full variable domain (outside the CDR3, taken from reference TRBV19 and TRBJ2-1): DGGITQSPKYLFRKEGQNVTLSCEQNLNHDAMYWYRQDPGQGLRLIYYSQIVNDFQKGDIAEGYSVSREKKESFPLTVTSAQKNPTAFYLCASSTGGGLPPSNEQFFGPGTRLTVL.

The V call is TRBV9, the J call TRBJ2-2, with 8 nucleotides matching TRBD2. Germline V gives CDR1 SGDLS, CDR2 YYNGEE. The CDR3 covers 14 residues. The V segment lost 8 bases and the J segment 0 bases; nucleotides outside the gene matches: 3. The chain's CDR3 is CASTSGSNTGELFF. Written as DNA, the CDR3 is TGTGCCAGTACTAGCGGTTCGAACACCGGGGAGCTGTTTTTT.

CDR3 region: CASRDDRLYGYTF. CDR3 nucleotide sequence: TGTGCCAGCAGGGATGACAGACTCTATGGCTACACCTTC. The chain links TRBV11-2 to TRBJ1-2; D perhaps matches TRBD1 (5 bases). The CDR3 runs 13 residues. Deletions cut 6 bases from V and 4 bases from J, with 12 bases between. The germline V gene has CDR1 SGHAT and CDR2 FQNNGV.

The chain carries TRBV6-5 and TRBJ2-7, with TRBD2 matching 7 bases. From germline, CDR1 is MNHEY and CDR2 SVGAGI. The CDR3 is 15 amino acids. V lost 0 bases and J lost 3; bases outside the gene matches: 5. The CDR3 loop reads CASSYSRLAVYEQYF. In DNA form, the CDR3 reads TGTGCCAGCAGTTACTCGAGGCTAGCGGTCTACGAGCAGTACTTC.

This chain's CDR3 is CSVVSWLDGANVLTF. The CDR3, as DNA: TGCAGCGTTGTGAGCTGGTTGGACGGGGCCAACGTCCTGACTTTC. The chain has TRBV29-1 and TRBJ2-6; no firm D call. V lost 4 bases to trimming and J lost 4 bases, with 14 bases between them. Germline V gives CDR1 SQVTM, CDR2 ANQGSEA. The CDR3 extends over 15 amino acids.

The CDR3 reads CATSGTGNTEAFF. CDR3 in DNA: TGTGCCACCTCCGGGACAGGGAACACTGAAGCTTTCTTT. This sequence joins TRBV19 and TRBJ1-1; 8 bases are a match to TRBD1. The germline CDR1 and CDR2 sequences are LNHDA and SQIVND (reference sequence). The trim removed 10 bases at V and 1 base at J, leaving 5 bases unmatched. CDR3 length: 13 amino acids. Supplemented by reference TRBV19 and TRBJ1-1, the full variable domain reads DGGITQSPKYLFRKEGQNVTLSCEQNLNHDAMYWYRQDPGQGLRLIYYSQIVNDFQKGDIAEGYSVSREKKESFPLTVTSAQKNPTAFYLCATSGTGNTEAFFGQGTRLTVV.

J is TRBJ1-6 and V is TRBV9; TRBD1 might be the D (6 bases). CDR3 length: 14 residues. Germline V CDR1 and CDR2: SGDLS, YYNGEE. V was pared by 2 bases and J by 12 bases, with 15 bases between. Written as DNA, the CDR3 is TGTGCCAGCAGCGTGGGGGGCCGGGGGGTACCCCTCCACTTT. This codes for CASSVGGRGVPLHF.

The rearrangement links TRBV15 to TRBJ1-6; TRBD1 is a possible D gene (6 bases). Germline CDR1 LNHNV, CDR2 YYDKDF (reference sequence). The V gene lost 0 bases and the J gene lost 3 bases, with 9 bases spanning the gap. This CDR3 has 16 residues. In nucleotides, the CDR3 is TGTGCCACCAGCAGAGAATTGGACAGCTATAATTCACCCCTCCACTTT. This encodes CATSRELDSYNSPLHF.

This clone is a singleton in its sample. The rearrangement uses TRBV5-1 and TRBJ1-4; 11 bases line up with TRBD1. Germline V gives CDR1 SGHRS, CDR2 YFSETQ. CDR3 length equals 16 residues. V lost 0 bases, J lost 7 bases, and 5 bases stayed unmatched. CDR3 sequence reads: CASSLGTGGAGEKLFF. CDR3 coding DNA: TGCGCCAGCAGCTTGGGGACAGGGGGCGCGGGTGAAAAACTGTTTTTT.

V and J are TRBV2 and TRBJ1-3, with D uncertain. CDR3 length: 15 residues. Germline loops: CDR1 SNHLY, CDR2 FYNNEI. Trimming cost V 5 bases and J 2 bases, with 13 bases left between them. CDR3 residues: CASSRTEIPGNTIYF. The CDR3, as DNA: TGTGCCAGCAGTCGAACAGAAATACCTGGAAACACCATATATTTT.

The chain combines TRBV4-3 with TRBJ2-5, with 10 bases that match TRBD2. The CDR3 sequence is 16 residues long. The germline V gene has CDR1 LGHNA and CDR2 YSLEER. V was clipped by 1 base and J by 4 bases; unmatched bases: 6. Written as DNA, the CDR3 is TGCGCCAGCAGCCAAGTTCTAGCGGGAGTGGGAGAGACCCAGTACTTC. Protein product: CASSQVLAGVGETQYF.

The V call is TRBV6-6, the J call TRBJ2-7, with 11 bases aligning to TRBD1. The CDR3 extends over 14 amino acids. Germline V lookup: CDR1 MNHNY, CDR2 SVGAGI (reference sequence). J gave up 5 bases and V 6 bases, and 6 bases lay outside the gene matches. The CDR3 DNA is TGTGCCAGCAGCCCCCGGGACAGGGGGAACGAGCAGTACTTC. Protein: CASSPRDRGNEQYF.

Only one count was recorded for this clone. V usage is TRBV5-1 and J usage is TRBJ2-3; D unresolved. CDR3 length: 12 residues. CDR1 is SGHRS and CDR2 is YFSETQ in the germline V gene. The ends were cut back, 4 bases at V and 2 bases at J, with 5 bases in the middle. CDR3 amino acids: CASSMNTDTQYF. The CDR3 coding sequence is TGCGCCAGCAGCATGAACACAGATACGCAGTATTTT.